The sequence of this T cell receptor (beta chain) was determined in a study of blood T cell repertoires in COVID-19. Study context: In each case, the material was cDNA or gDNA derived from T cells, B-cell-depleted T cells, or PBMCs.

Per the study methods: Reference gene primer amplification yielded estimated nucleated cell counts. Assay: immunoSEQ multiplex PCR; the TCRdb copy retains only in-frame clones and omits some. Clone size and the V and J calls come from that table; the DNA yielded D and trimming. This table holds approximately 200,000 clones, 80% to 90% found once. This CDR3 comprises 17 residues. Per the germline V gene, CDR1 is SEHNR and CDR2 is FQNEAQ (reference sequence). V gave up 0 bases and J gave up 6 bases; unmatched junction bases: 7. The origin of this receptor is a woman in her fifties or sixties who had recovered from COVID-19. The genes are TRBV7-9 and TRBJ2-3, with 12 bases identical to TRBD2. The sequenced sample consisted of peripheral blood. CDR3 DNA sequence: TGTGCCAGCAGCTTAGCACTAGCGGGGGGACTCACGGATACGCAGTATTTT. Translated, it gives CASSLALAGGLTDTQYF.